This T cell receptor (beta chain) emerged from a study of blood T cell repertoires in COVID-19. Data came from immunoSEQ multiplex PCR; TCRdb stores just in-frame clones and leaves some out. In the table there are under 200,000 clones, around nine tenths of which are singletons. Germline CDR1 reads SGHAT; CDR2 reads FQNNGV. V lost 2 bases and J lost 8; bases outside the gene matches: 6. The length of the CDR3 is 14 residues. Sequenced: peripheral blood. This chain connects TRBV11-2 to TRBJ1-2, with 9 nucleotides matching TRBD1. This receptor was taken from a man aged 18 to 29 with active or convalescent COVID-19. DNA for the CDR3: TGTGCCAGCAGCTTACTAAGACAGGGGGACGGCTACACCTTC. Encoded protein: CASSLLRQGDGYTF.